The 25 T cell receptor beta chains below were found in one sample sequenced in a study of T cells in Graves' hyperthyroidism and ophthalmopathy (dated by TCRdb to between 2017 and 2020). The library was produced with multiplex PCR. For sequencing, an Illumina HiSeq 2000 was employed. Amplification of TCR beta CDR3 regions was carried out from RNA transcripts. A first-round RT-PCR of the TCR CDR3 used the HTBI primer set with the Qiagen OneStep RT-PCR kit. TCRdb ran its own pipeline on the public reads, namely fastp trimming at Q25 and MiXCR clone calling, and kept in-frame beta chains. For every CDR3 protein sequence, its rows merge into one entry that carries the most common genes and DNA. Counted in this sample were 750,000 to 950,000 distinct CDR3 sequences; 38% of them appeared once. The top ten clonotypes cover around 9.3% of the sample. Sample: blood. The source of these receptors is a man between 18 and 35 years old with Graves' hyperthyroidism.

This clonotype was detected many times. The genes are TRBV29-1 and TRBJ1-5; possibly TRBD1 for D (5 bases). Germline loops: CDR1 SQVTM, CDR2 ANQGSEA. The CDR3 has 13 residues. V was shortened by 7 bases and J by 5 bases, with 15 bases between the two germline ends. The CDR3 DNA is TGCAGCGCCTCAGACGGGGACTATCAGCCCCAGCATTTT. It codes for CSASDGDYQPQHF.

This clonotype was seen only a few times. This sequence joins TRBV7-2 and TRBJ1-2; TRBD1 might be the D (5 bases). The CDR3 consists of 15 residues. The ends were cut back, 2 bases at V and 4 bases at J, with 14 bases in the middle. Per germline, CDR1 SGHTA and CDR2 FQGNSA. CDR3 nucleotide sequence: TGTGCCAGCAGCTTATGGTCTGGCGGGGGCTATGGCTACACCTTC. This translates into CASSLWSGGGYGYTF.

Remarks on this clonotype: This could be a read error, since a much larger clone is one nucleotide away. The rearrangement uses TRBV19 and TRBJ1-1; unclear D gene. This CDR3 has 16 residues. The germline V gene has CDR1 LNHDA and CDR2 SQIVND (reference sequence). The CDR3 loop is CASRNPGGRRNIEAFF. The CDR3 region has the DNA TGTGCCAGTAGGAACCCCGGAGGCCGGAGGAACATTGAAGCTTTCTTT.

The chain links TRBV5-1 to TRBJ1-1, with D uncertain. The germline gives CDR1 SGHRS, CDR2 YFSETQ. The CDR3 totals 13 residues. Trimming took 6 bases from V and 1 from J, leaving 10 bases between them. CDR3 residues: CASTLHANTEAFF. CDR3 in DNA: TGCGCCAGCACTCTCCATGCGAACACTGAAGCTTTCTTT.

At least ten counts were recorded for this clonotype. The rearrangement uses TRBV19 and TRBJ1-4; D is possibly TRBD1 (5 bases). The V gene lost 9 bases and the J gene lost 0 bases, with 11 bases spanning the gap. The germline V gene has CDR1 LNHDA and CDR2 SQIVND (reference sequence). The CDR3 has 14 residues. CDR3 nucleotide sequence: TGTGCCAGCACCGACAGAGCAACTAATGAAAAACTGTTTTTT. Its translation: CASTDRATNEKLFF.

This clonotype was counted between two and nine times. The chain links TRBV9 to TRBJ1-2; D uncertain. V dropped 4 bases and J dropped 2 bases, with 15 bases sitting between them. The CDR3 is made up of 15 amino acids. Germline V gene sequence: CDR1 SGDLS, CDR2 YYNGEE. CDR3 coding DNA: TGTGCCAGCAGCTTGAATAGGGATCCCAACTATGGCTACACCTTC. Protein product: CASSLNRDPNYGYTF.

This rearrangement joins TRBV6-6 to TRBJ1-6; D is undetermined. Germline CDR1 reads MNHNY; CDR2 reads SVGAGI (reference sequence). The V gene lost 8 bases and the J gene lost 6 bases, with 8 bases spanning the gap. The CDR3 totals 12 residues. The CDR3 region has the DNA TGTGCCAGCCGGGCGTTTAATTCACCCCTCCACTTT. This sequence encodes CASRAFNSPLHF.

The J gene is TRBJ2-2, the V gene TRBV6-5, with TRBD1 identical over 9 bases. Trimming took 0 bases from V and 4 from J; bases not matched to a gene: 6. CDR1 MNHEY and CDR2 SVGAGI come from the germline V gene. This CDR3 has 17 amino acids. The CDR3 reads CASSYSVDRGSTGELFF. CDR3 in DNA: TGTGCCAGCAGTTACTCGGTGGACAGGGGCAGCACCGGGGAGCTGTTTTTT.

This clonotype was counted ten times or more. J is TRBJ2-5 and V is TRBV2, with TRBD2 matching over 10 bases. Germline trimming cut 10 bases from V and 1 base from J; bases unmatched to any gene: 9. This CDR3 region has 15 residues. The germline gives CDR1 SNHLY, CDR2 FYNNEI. As DNA, the CDR3 is TGTGCCACCCTCCGTTCTAGCGGGAGCCAAGAGACCCAGTACTTC. Translating gives CATLRSSGSQETQYF.

For this clonotype: At one boundary the junction diverges from the germline segment, which might be a read error. The chain carries TRBV7-9 and TRBJ2-5; D gene unclear. The germline gives CDR1 SEHNR, CDR2 FQNEAQ (reference sequence). This CDR3 is 13 amino acids long. CDR3 amino acids: CASSLAFLAHSYF. CDR3 in DNA: TGTGCCAGCAGCTTAGCATTTCTGGCCCACTCCTATTTC.

In its sample, this clonotype was seen many times. The chain couples TRBV7-3 to TRBJ2-2; no reliable D call. The CDR3 length is 14 residues. In germline, CDR1 is SGHTA, CDR2 FQGTGA. V lost 2 bases, J lost 6 bases, and 10 bases lay in between. As DNA, the CDR3 is TGTGCCAGCAGCTTACGCCCAGACGCCGGGGAGCTGTTTTTT. Residues: CASSLRPDAGELFF.

The V and J genes are TRBV10-3 and TRBJ1-4; the D is unclear. Trimming cost V 10 bases and J 0 bases, with 12 bases left between them. The CDR3 extends over 14 amino acids. Germline CDR1 is ENHRY and CDR2 is SYGVKD. CDR3: CASRVTATNEKLFF. The CDR3 nucleotides read TGTGCCAGCAGAGTCACCGCAACTAATGAAAAACTGTTTTTT.

The chain joins TRBV20-1 to TRBJ2-7; D not certain. Germline-derived CDR1 and CDR2 are DFQATT and SNEGSKA (reference sequence). The V end lost 1 base, the J end lost 2 bases, and 12 bases lay between the germline ends. This CDR3 is built from 14 residues. The CDR3 DNA is TGCAGTGCTAGAGCCCAGGCGGTCGCCTACGAGCAGTACTTC. The encoded protein is CSARAQAVAYEQYF.

The chain joins TRBV20-1 to TRBJ2-7; 12 bases map to TRBD2. Germline loops: CDR1 DFQATT, CDR2 SNEGSKA (reference sequence). The CDR3 spans 13 residues. The trim removed 5 bases at V and 4 bases at J, leaving 3 bases unmatched. The CDR3 nucleotides read TGCAGTGCTCCCGGGACTAGCGGGTACGAGCAGTACTTC. Amino acids: CSAPGTSGYEQYF.

This clonotype was counted a few times. The genes are TRBV20-1 and TRBJ1-4, with D hard to call. The CDR3 spans 14 residues. Germline V CDR1 and CDR2: DFQATT, SNEGSKA (reference sequence). Trimming left V 6 bases short and J 0 bases short, with 11 bases between. This CDR3 reads CSALTGATNEKLFF. The DNA of the CDR3 is TGCAGTGCCCTGACGGGAGCAACTAATGAAAAACTGTTTTTT.

The sample holds a few counts of this clonotype. This chain connects TRBV2 to TRBJ2-7, with a tentative D call TRBD1 (5 bases). Germline assignment: CDR1 SNHLY and CDR2 FYNNEI. V was trimmed by 4 bases and J by 3 bases, leaving 13 bases between them. CDR3 size: 14 residues. The CDR3 loop is CASSVKGMDYEQYF. In nucleotides, the CDR3 is TGTGCCAGCAGTGTTAAGGGGATGGACTACGAGCAGTACTTC. The variable domain in full, with the rest retrieved from reference TRBV2 and TRBJ2-7, is EPEVTQTPSHQVTQMGQEVILRCVPISNHLYFYWYRQILGQKVEFLVSFYNNEISEKSEIFDDQFSVERPDGSNFTLKIRSTKLEDSAMYFCASSVKGMDYEQYFGPGTRLTVT.

J is TRBJ1-2 and V is TRBV12-3 or TRBV12-4; TRBD1 aligns across 7 bases. V lost 0 bases to trimming and J lost 8 bases; unmatched junction nucleotides: 0. This CDR3 spans 12 amino acids. The CDR3, as DNA: TGTGCCAGCAGTTTAGCGGGACAGGGCTACACCTTC. Protein product: CASSLAGQGYTF.

In its sample, this clonotype was seen once. The chain employs TRBV7-2 and TRBJ2-2, with 8 bases fitting TRBD2. The J segment lost 1 base and the V segment lost 2 bases, leaving 3 bases of the junction unmatched. The germline CDR1 and CDR2 sequences are SGHTA and FQGNSA. The CDR3 loop spans 16 amino acids. The chain's CDR3 is CASSLPGLGNTGELFF. The CDR3 bases are TGTGCCAGCAGCTTACCGGGACTAGGGAACACCGGGGAGCTGTTTTTT.

Ten or more counts support this clonotype. Written as DNA, the CDR3 is TGTGCCACCTCCCCACCACGGGTCACTGAAGCTTTCTTT. As protein: CATSPPRVTEAFF. The J gene is TRBJ1-1, the V gene TRBV24-1, with D uncertain. This CDR3 has 13 residues. Trimming left V 9 bases short and J 4 bases short, with 14 bases between. The germline V gene encodes CDR1 KGHDR and CDR2 SFDVKD.

This chain uses TRBV19 with TRBJ1-2; 12 bases agree with TRBD1. J lost 7 bases, V lost 4 bases, and 7 bases had no gene match. This CDR3 spans 15 amino acids. Germline V gives CDR1 LNHDA, CDR2 SQIVND (reference sequence). The chain's CDR3 is CASSREGQGATGYTF. The CDR3 DNA reads TGTGCCAGTAGTAGAGAGGGACAGGGGGCTACTGGCTACACCTTC.

The table lists this clonotype with a few counts. This rearrangement joins TRBV4-1 to TRBJ1-1; perhaps TRBD1 as D (5 bases). In germline, CDR1 is MGHRA, CDR2 YSYEKL. V was cut by 4 bases and J by 4 bases, with 25 bases left in between. This CDR3 is built from 18 residues. Here the CDR3 reads CASSPGPGTSVYGTEAFF. CDR3 coding DNA: TGCGCCAGCAGCCCCGGGCCCGGGACCTCCGTGTACGGCACTGAAGCTTTCTTT.

This clonotype showed up just a few times. The junction departs from germline at one end; a sequencing error may be responsible. The chain combines TRBV10-3 with TRBJ2-5; 12 nucleotides align to TRBD1. Germline loops: CDR1 ENHRY, CDR2 SYGVKD. There are 16 residues in the CDR3. DNA for the CDR3: TGTGCCAGCAGTGAATGGGACAGGGGGCGCGGGGAGACCCAGTACTTC. Translation gives CASSEWDRGRGETQYF.

The chain has TRBV6-5 and TRBJ1-5; TRBD1 matches at 8 bases. V gave up 6 bases and J gave up 0 bases; unmatched junction bases: 13. Germline V lookup: CDR1 MNHEY, CDR2 SVGAGI. This CDR3 is 18 amino acids long. The CDR3 protein is CASRFLTGTGVSNQPQHF. Written as DNA, the CDR3 is TGTGCCAGCAGATTTTTAACCGGGACAGGAGTTAGCAATCAGCCCCAGCATTTT.

This clonotype was detected ten times or more. The chain joins TRBV25-1 to TRBJ2-2; D is perhaps TRBD2 (7 bases). With 1 base removed from V and 1 base from J, the gap between germline ends came to 19 bases. The CDR3 is made up of 19 amino acids. CDR1 MGHDK and CDR2 SYGVNS come from the germline V gene. CDR3 region: CASSESLPGGPKNTGELFF. DNA of the CDR3: TGTGCCAGCAGTGAATCCCTACCCGGGGGGCCGAAGAACACCGGGGAGCTGTTTTTT.

This clonotype was seen only a few times. V usage is TRBV5-1 and J usage is TRBJ2-2, with D hard to call. CDR1 and CDR2 from the germline V gene are SGHRS and YFSETQ. The V gene lost 4 bases and the J gene lost 4 bases, with 11 bases spanning the gap. The CDR3 runs 14 residues. The CDR3 sequence: CASSPWTSTGELFF. The CDR3 region has the DNA TGCGCCAGCAGCCCCTGGACCAGCACCGGGGAGCTGTTTTTT.